The T cell receptor beta chain under discussion was sequenced for a study of blood T cell repertoires in COVID-19. Sequencing was performed with immunoSEQ multiplex PCR; in TCRdb, only in-frame clones are kept and a portion is missing. The table shows 110,000 to 150,000 clones, with around 82% occurring only once. The CDR3 is 14 amino acids. Per germline, CDR1 KGHSH and CDR2 LQKENI. The V and J ends lost 0 bases and 3 bases respectively, with 9 bases between them. The V gene is TRBV18, the J gene TRBJ2-7, with D uncertain. The TCR comes from a woman in her forties or fifties with acute or convalescent COVID-19. The sequenced material came from peripheral blood. DNA for the CDR3: TGTGCCAGCTCACCACCGTCTCTAAACTACGAGCAGTACTTC. Its translation: CASSPPSLNYEQYF.